This T cell receptor (beta chain) was captured in a study of T cell repertoires in cytomegalovirus infection. General study findings and limits: CMV-specific HLA-C-restricted TCR beta clonotypes dominated the ex vivo response.

V was pared by 4 bases and J by 4 bases, with 7 bases between. The CDR3 loop spans 12 amino acids. The germline V gene encodes CDR1 SGHTA and CDR2 FQGNSA. This clonotype showed up many times. Its antigen is not known. TCRdb processed the reads anew with MiXCR; each CDR3 protein has one entry. The sample comprises around 350,000 distinct CDR3 sequences, less than 20% of which are singletons, and 8.7% rests with the top ten. This chain joins TRBV7-2 and TRBJ2-5, with D unresolved. The sequence came from a human donor in good health (CMV status not recorded). Some clones in this sample may be carry-over from other donors' samples. The source material was PBMCs. The CDR3 spells CASSSLRETQYF. In DNA form, the CDR3 reads TGTGCCAGCAGCTCACTAAGAGAGACCCAGTACTTC.